This TCR beta chain is from a study of blood T cell repertoires in COVID-19. Study overall: Spain, Italy and the United States supplied samples that represented acute and convalescent COVID-19. Sample material is recorded as cDNA or gDNA derived from T cells, B-cell-depleted T cells, or PBMCs.

Original data processing: Cell counts per sample came from amplifying reference gene primers. Using immunoSEQ multiplex PCR, the repertoire was profiled, and TCRdb retains in-frame clones only, with some absent. V and J calls and clone size follow that table, whereas D and trimming were derived from the DNA. Altogether around 47,000 clones are present, more than 75% being singletons, with the ten largest covering around 3.6%. The CDR3 is made up of 12 amino acids. Trimming removed 2 bases at V and 9 bases at J, with 8 bases between. Germline CDR1 is MGHDK and CDR2 is SYGVNS. Only one count was recorded for this clone. Patients from Seattle were sampled longitudinally, starting during active infection.

The chain carries TRBV25-1 and TRBJ2-1; D perhaps matches TRBD2 (5 bases). This sequence was found in a middle-aged man with COVID-19, enrolled during active disease. Sequenced: peripheral blood. CDR3 DNA sequence: TGTGCCAGCAGTGAAGGAGGTACTGAGCAGTTCTTC. Translating gives CASSEGGTEQFF.